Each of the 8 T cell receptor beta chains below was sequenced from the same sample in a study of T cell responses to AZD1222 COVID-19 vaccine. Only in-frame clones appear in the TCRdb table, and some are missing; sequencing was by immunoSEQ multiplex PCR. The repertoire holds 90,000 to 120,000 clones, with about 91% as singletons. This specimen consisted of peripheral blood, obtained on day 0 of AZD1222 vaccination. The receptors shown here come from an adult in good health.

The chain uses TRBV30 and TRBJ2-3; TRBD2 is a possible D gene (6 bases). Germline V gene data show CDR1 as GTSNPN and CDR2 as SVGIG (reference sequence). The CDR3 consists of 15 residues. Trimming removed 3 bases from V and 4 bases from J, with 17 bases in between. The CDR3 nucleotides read TGTGCCTGGAGCGCCGACCGACTAGTTTCAGATACGCAGTATTTT. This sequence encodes CAWSADRLVSDTQYF.

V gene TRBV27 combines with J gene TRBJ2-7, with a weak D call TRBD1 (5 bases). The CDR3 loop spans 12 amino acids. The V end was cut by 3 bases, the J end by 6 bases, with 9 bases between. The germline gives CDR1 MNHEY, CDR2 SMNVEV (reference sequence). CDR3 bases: TGTGCCAGCAGTTTCCAGGGTTCCGAGCAGTACTTC. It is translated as CASSFQGSEQYF.

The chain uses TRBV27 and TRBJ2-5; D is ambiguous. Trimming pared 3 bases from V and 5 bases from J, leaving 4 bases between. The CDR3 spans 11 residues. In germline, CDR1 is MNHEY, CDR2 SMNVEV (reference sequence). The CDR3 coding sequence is TGTGCCAGCAGTTTGGCCGAGACCCAGTACTTC. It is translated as CASSLAETQYF.

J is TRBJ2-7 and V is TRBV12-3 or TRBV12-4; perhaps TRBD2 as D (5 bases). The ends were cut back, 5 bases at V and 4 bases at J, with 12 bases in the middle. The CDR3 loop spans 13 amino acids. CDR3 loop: CASSAQLGYEQYF. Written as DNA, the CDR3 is TGTGCCAGCAGTGCCCAACTAGGATACGAGCAGTACTTC.

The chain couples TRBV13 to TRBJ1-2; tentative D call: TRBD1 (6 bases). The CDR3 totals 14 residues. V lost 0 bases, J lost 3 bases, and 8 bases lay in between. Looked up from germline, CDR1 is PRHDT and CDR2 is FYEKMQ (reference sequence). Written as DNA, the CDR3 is TGTGCCAGCAGCTTAGGGGACAGAGACTATGGCTACACCTTC. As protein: CASSLGDRDYGYTF.

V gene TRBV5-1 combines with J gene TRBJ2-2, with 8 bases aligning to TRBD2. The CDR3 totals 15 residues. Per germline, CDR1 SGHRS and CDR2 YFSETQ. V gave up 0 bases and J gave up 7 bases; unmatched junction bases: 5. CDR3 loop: CASSLDLAGGGELFF. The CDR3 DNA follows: TGCGCCAGCAGCTTGGACCTAGCGGGTGGCGGGGAGCTGTTTTTT.

Here the CDR3 reads CASSETGTGANEQYF. Here the CDR3 DNA reads TGTGCCAGCAGCGAGACCGGGACAGGGGCCAACGAGCAGTACTTC. The rearrangement links TRBV9 to TRBJ2-7, with TRBD1 matching 10 bases. The CDR3 totals 15 residues. The junction had 8 bases not matched to a gene; V was cut back by 3 bases and J by 5 bases. In germline, CDR1 is SGDLS, CDR2 YYNGEE.

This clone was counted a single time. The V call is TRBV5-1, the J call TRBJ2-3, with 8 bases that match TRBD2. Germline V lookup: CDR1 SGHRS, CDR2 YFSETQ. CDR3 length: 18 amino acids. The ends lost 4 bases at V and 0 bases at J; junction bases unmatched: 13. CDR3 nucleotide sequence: TGCGCCAGCAGCAAGGGACTAGTGGGGGCCCCTAGCACAGATACGCAGTATTTT. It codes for CASSKGLVGAPSTDTQYF.